The clone carrying this T cell receptor (beta chain) was counted at least ten times. Its antigen is unknown. The sample originates from a study of breast tumors, draining lymph nodes, adjacent tissues. Trimming pared 1 base from V and 2 bases from J, leaving 15 bases between. The CDR3 runs to 16 residues. The V gene's germline CDR1 is SEHNR and CDR2 FQNEAQ (reference sequence). Findings of the study overall: That most tumor T cells come from lymph nodes remained unproven. Tumors had less TCR diversity than lymph nodes, more than nontumor tissue.

Axillary draining lymph nodes of breast cancer patients supplied the node samples. One entry per CDR3 protein results from TCRdb running MiXCR on the multiplex PCR reads. The sample holds about 130,000 distinct CDR3 sequences, around 20% seen once. This TCR came from a female donor with breast cancer. Some clones in this sample may be carry-over from other donors' samples. The sequenced sample consisted of axillary lymph node tissue. V and J are TRBV7-9 and TRBJ2-7, with D possibly being TRBD1 (5 bases). DNA for the CDR3: TGTGCCAGCAGCTTAGGAACCGACAGTCGTACCTACGAGCAGTACTTC. It specifies CASSLGTDSRTYEQYF.